A selection of T cell receptor beta chains follows, all from one sample in a study of T-cell reconstitution after alpha-beta-depleted transplantation in children. TCRdb called the PCR reads again in MiXCR, with one record for every CDR3 protein. The sample has a few hundred thousand distinct CDR3 sequences; more than 20% are singletons. Source: PBMCs, taken before TCRalphabeta/CD19-depleted stem cell transplant. Receptors were obtained from a boy in the first two years of life with Wiskott-Aldrich syndrome, due to receive a stem cell transplant. Each CDR3 is given with its conserved first and last residue. The D gene is left open where the match is weak. Some rows mark clone size as missing; the rest say once, few, many or name a class of expanded clone.

CASSPRTAFDYGYTF,TGTGCCAGCTCACCCAGGACAGCGTTCGACTATGGCTACACCTTC,TRBV18,TRBJ1-2,NA,few
CASSLVSGRSYEQYF,TGTGCCAGCAGCTTGGTTAGCGGGCGCTCCTACGAGCAGTACTTC,TRBV5-6,TRBJ2-7,TRBD2,NA
CSVLRATPYNEQFF,TGCAGCGTTCTGCGGGCCACTCCCTACAATGAGCAGTTCTTC,TRBV29-1,TRBJ2-1,NA,NA
CASSKDLSSYEQYF,TGCGCCAGCAGCAAGGACCTGAGCTCCTACGAGCAGTACTTC,TRBV5-1,TRBJ2-7,NA,few
CASSPRGGGGTGELFF,TGTGCCAGCAGCCCCAGGGGAGGAGGGGGCACCGGGGAGCTGTTTTTT,TRBV5-5,TRBJ2-2,NA,few
CSVVGPNYGYTF,TGCAGCGTTGTAGGCCCTAACTATGGCTACACCTTC,TRBV29-1,TRBJ1-2,NA,NA
CASSSSPGARDEQFF,TGCGCCAGCAGTTCCTCCCCGGGGGCCAGGGATGAGCAGTTCTTC,TRBV5-1,TRBJ2-1,NA,few
CASSLIADQGEQYF,TGTGCCAGCAGCCTAATAGCGGACCAAGGGGAGCAGTACTTC,TRBV3-1,TRBJ2-7,NA,NA
CSASSGSGDTQYF,TGCAGTGCTAGTAGCGGGAGCGGAGATACGCAGTATTTT,TRBV20-1,TRBJ2-3,TRBD2,NA
CASSRLIMNTEAFF,TGTGCCAGCAGCCGACTGATCATGAACACTGAAGCTTTCTTT,TRBV3-1,TRBJ1-1,NA,few
CASSWTGFVETQYF,TGTGCCAGCAGCTGGACAGGTTTCGTAGAGACCCAGTACTTC,TRBV5-6,TRBJ2-5,TRBD1,NA
CASSVYKTGRYEQYF,TGTGCCAGCAGCGTGTACAAGACAGGGCGCTACGAGCAGTACTTC,TRBV5-6,TRBJ2-7,TRBD1,NA
CASSFRRESNEQFF,TGTGCCAGCAGTTTTCGGCGAGAGTCCAATGAGCAGTTCTTC,TRBV12-3/TRBV12-4,TRBJ2-1,NA,few
CASSGLLAGLYNEQFF,TGTGCCAGCAGTGGCCTACTAGCGGGCCTGTACAATGAGCAGTTCTTC,TRBV2,TRBJ2-1,TRBD2,once
CASSPSRGLQETQYF,TGTGCCAGCAGCCCGTCCAGGGGACTTCAAGAGACCCAGTACTTC,TRBV3-1,TRBJ2-5,NA,NA
CASSLGLAGGLGVEQYF,TGTGCCAGCAGTCTCGGACTAGCGGGAGGTCTCGGCGTAGAGCAGTACTTC,TRBV27,TRBJ2-7,TRBD2,NA
CASSLSGYPQYF,TGTGCCAGCAGTTTATCTGGTTATCCGCAGTATTTT,TRBV28,TRBJ2-3,NA,NA
CSAPQYPDTQYF,TGCAGTGCTCCACAATATCCAGATACGCAGTATTTT,TRBV20-1,TRBJ2-3,NA,NA
CASSQEGGSGHEQYF,TGCGCCAGCAGCCAAGAGGGCGGGAGTGGCCACGAGCAGTACTTC,TRBV4-1,TRBJ2-7,TRBD2,NA
CAWIRGLRQFF,TGTGCCTGGATCCGAGGCCTAAGGCAGTTCTTC,TRBV30,TRBJ2-1,NA,NA
CASSLVGRVNTEAFF,TGCGCCAGCAGCTTGGTGGGCAGAGTGAACACTGAAGCTTTCTTT,TRBV5-1,TRBJ1-1,NA,few
CSASRPTSGTDTQYF,TGCAGTGCTAGCCGGCCGACTAGCGGCACAGATACGCAGTATTTT,TRBV20-1,TRBJ2-3,TRBD2,NA
CASGFQAGVRHYNEQFF,TGTGCTAGTGGTTTTCAGGCGGGAGTTAGGCACTACAATGAGCAGTTCTTC,TRBV12-5,TRBJ2-1,TRBD2,NA
CASAPRLAGDRFF,TGTGCCAGCGCACCCCGTCTAGCGGGAGATCGGTTCTTC,TRBV28,TRBJ2-1,TRBD2,NA
CASSLGRAQPQHF,TGTGCCAGCTCCTTGGGCAGGGCTCAGCCCCAGCATTTT,TRBV2,TRBJ1-5,NA,NA
CASSPDNNYGYTF,TGCGCCAGCAGCCCGGACAATAACTATGGCTACACCTTC,TRBV5-1,TRBJ1-2,NA,NA
CASSLVQGPNVEQFF,TGTGCCAGCAGCTTGGTACAGGGCCCGAACGTTGAGCAGTTCTTC,TRBV5-5,TRBJ2-1,NA,few